These T cell receptor beta chains were read from a single sample in a study of OX40 agonist ivuxolimab in advanced cancers. Assay used: immunoSEQ multiplex PCR; TCRdb lists only in-frame clones, some missing. The repertoire holds about 48,000 clones, 80% to 95% seen once, with more than 6.5% in the top ten. The starting material was CD4+ or CD8+ T cells sorted from blood, obtained in a trial of the OX40 agonist ivuxolimab. The receptors were sampled from an adult with an advanced solid tumor such as melanoma, head and neck, liver or kidney cancer. CDR3s include the opening cysteine and the closing phenylalanine or tryptophan. Each record gives: J gene, D gene, clone size, V gene, CDR3 DNA, CDR3 protein. The D gene is left open where the match is weak. Rows may omit the clone size; those that give it use once, few, many or a size class.

TRBJ2-7 . . TRBV7-9 TGTGCCAGCAGCTTAGCGACCGGGGCAGCCCGCGAGCAGTACTTC CASSLATGAAREQYF
TRBJ1-1 . . TRBV28 TGTGCCAGCAGTTCGAACCGCAGGGAGGTAACTGAAGCTTTCTTT CASSSNRREVTEAFF
TRBJ1-2 . . TRBV7-9 TGTGCCAGCAGCTTAGCCCAGCAAGATTACGGCTACACCTTC CASSLAQQDYGYTF
TRBJ2-3 . . TRBV6-5 TGTGCCAGCAGTTACACCACAGATACGCAGTATTTT CASSYTTDTQYF
TRBJ1-2 TRBD1 . TRBV6-5 TGTGCCAGCAGTTTCGGACAGGTGGAAGGCTACACCTTC CASSFGQVEGYTF
TRBJ2-2 . . TRBV27 TGTGCCACCAGTCCCCTACCGAACACCGGGGAGCTGTTTTTT CATSPLPNTGELFF
TRBJ1-2 . . TRBV29-1 TGCAGCGTGGAAGGGATGGGCTATGGCTACACCTTC CSVEGMGYGYTF
TRBJ2-5 TRBD2 . TRBV5-6 TGTGCCAGCAGCTTAGAACTAGCGGGGGGGCCTGGCGAGACCCAGTACTTC CASSLELAGGPGETQYF
TRBJ2-1 TRBD2 . TRBV7-6 TGTGCCAGCAGCTTGAAGACTAGCGGGGGGGCCACAAACAATGAGCAGTTCTTC CASSLKTSGGATNNEQFF
TRBJ1-6 . . TRBV4-1 TGCGCCAGCAGCCAAGAGCTGAGCTCCTATAATTCACCCCTCCACTTT CASSQELSSYNSPLHF
TRBJ2-2 . few TRBV27 TGTGCCAGCCAGGGGAACACCGGGGAGCTGTTTTTT CASQGNTGELFF
TRBJ2-3 . . TRBV11-2 TGTGCCAGCAGCTCGGGGGATACGCAGTATTTT CASSSGDTQYF
TRBJ1-1 TRBD1 . TRBV6-4 TGTGCCAGCAGTGAGGAGGGGGCGTCTGTCACTGAAGCTTTCTTT CASSEEGASVTEAFF
TRBJ2-1 TRBD2 once TRBV6-5 TGTGCCAGCAGTTACGGGGCTAGCGGATACAATGAGCAGTTCTTC CASSYGASGYNEQFF
TRBJ2-3 TRBD2 . TRBV5-6 TGTGCCAGCAGCACCACTCTAGCGGGGGTGTTCGATACGCAGTATTTT CASSTTLAGVFDTQYF
TRBJ2-7 TRBD2 . TRBV10-3 TGTGCCATCAGTGAGTCCAGCGGGGGTTCCTACGAGCAGTACTTC CAISESSGGSYEQYF
TRBJ2-4 . . TRBV28 TGTGCCAGCAGTTTACGACAGCAATCGATTCAGTACTTC CASSLRQQSIQYF
TRBJ1-2 . . TRBV11-2 TGTGCCAGCAGCTTAGCCCAGCTCAGTAACTATGGCTACACCTTC CASSLAQLSNYGYTF
TRBJ1-2 TRBD1 . TRBV23-1 TGCGCCAGCAGTCTTCACCCCCCGGGACAGGGGGCTTGGGGCTACACCTTC CASSLHPPGQGAWGYTF
TRBJ1-1 TRBD1 . TRBV28 TGTGCCAGCAGTAGACAGGGAACTGAAGCTTTCTTT CASSRQGTEAFF
TRBJ2-3 TRBD2 . TRBV7-6 TGTGCCAGCAGCCCCGGGACTAGCGGGGGCATCACAGATACGCAGTATTTT CASSPGTSGGITDTQYF
TRBJ1-1 . . TRBV27 TGTGCCAGCAGTCCCCCGGGAGTGCGAAGTATAAGCACTGAAGCTTTCTTT CASSPPGVRSISTEAFF
TRBJ2-5 . . TRBV19 TGTGCCAGTAGTCCAAGGAACAGTGCTCAAGAGACCCAGTACTTC CASSPRNSAQETQYF
TRBJ1-2 . . TRBV19 TGTGCCAGTAGTACCCTGACCGAGACAGCCAACTATGGCTACACCTTC CASSTLTETANYGYTF
TRBJ1-5 . once TRBV1 TGCACCAGCAGCCATGGCAGGGGTGGACAGCCCCAGCATTTT CTSSHGRGGQPQHF
TRBJ1-1 . . TRBV5-4 TGTGCCAGCAGCCCTGATTTGGGAGCCGCCGACACTGAAGCTTTCTTT CASSPDLGAADTEAFF
TRBJ1-1 TRBD1 . TRBV6-5 TGTGCCAGCAGTTCTGCCCCGGGACAGGAGACTGAAGCTTTCTTT CASSSAPGQETEAFF
TRBJ2-1 TRBD2 . TRBV15 TGTGCCACCAACAAGCTAGCGGATTCAGACAATGAGCAGTTCTTC CATNKLADSDNEQFF
TRBJ1-2 . . TRBV30 TGTGCCTGGAGTACAGGGAGCCCGGACTATGGCTACACCTTC CAWSTGSPDYGYTF
TRBJ2-5 TRBD1 . TRBV19 TGTGCCAGTAGTGCAAACAGGGGGTCAGGAGAGACCCAGTACTTC CASSANRGSGETQYF
TRBJ1-5 . . TRBV4-1 TGCGCCAGCAGCCAAGAACAGGCCCCCACCCAGCCCCAGCATTTT CASSQEQAPTQPQHF
TRBJ2-1 TRBD2 . TRBV10-1 TGCGCCAGCAGCCGGGGGGTTCAGGGTAATGAGCAGTTCTTC CASSRGVQGNEQFF
TRBJ1-2 . . TRBV28 TGTGCCAGCAGTTTAGCGGGGGACGGAAGTGGCTACACCTTC CASSLAGDGSGYTF
TRBJ1-1 . . TRBV9 TGTGCCAGCAGCGTAGGGCAGGGTCTGGGTATGTACACTGAAGCTTTCTTT CASSVGQGLGMYTEAFF
TRBJ1-1 . . TRBV19 TGTGCCACCTCGCTGAGGCATAACACTGAAGCTTTCTTT CATSLRHNTEAFF
TRBJ2-2 TRBD2 . TRBV27 TGTGCCAGCAGTTTATACCGGGGGGCGAACACCGGGGAGCTGTTTTTT CASSLYRGANTGELFF
TRBJ2-3 . . TRBV30 TGTGCCTGGAGTCCAGGGTTGGGAACAGATACGCAGTATTTT CAWSPGLGTDTQYF
TRBJ2-5 TRBD2 . TRBV5-1 TGCGCCAGCAGCGAGGGACTAGCGGGGGGAAGCCAAGAGACCCAGTACTTC CASSEGLAGGSQETQYF
TRBJ2-2 TRBD1 . TRBV30 TGTGCCCGGATTGGACAGGGGGGTTCCGGGGAGCTGTTTTTT CARIGQGGSGELFF
TRBJ1-5 TRBD1 . TRBV7-8 TGTGCCAGCAGCCTAGCCGGGACAGGGAGCAATCAGCCCCAGCATTTT CASSLAGTGSNQPQHF
TRBJ1-1 TRBD1 . TRBV27 TGTGCCAGCAGTTCCCTACGGACAGGGGGGAACACTGAAGCTTTCTTT CASSSLRTGGNTEAFF
TRBJ1-6 . . TRBV19 TGTGCCAGTAGTATAGACCAGAGGAATTCACCCCTCCACTTT CASSIDQRNSPLHF
TRBJ1-1 . once TRBV6-5 TGTGCCAGTGGAAATGGGGGAGAAGCTTTCTTT CASGNGGEAFF
TRBJ2-5 . . TRBV6-6 TGTGCCAGCAGACAAGGAGAACAGGGAATACAAGAGACCCAGTACTTC CASRQGEQGIQETQYF
TRBJ1-1 TRBD1 . TRBV29-1 TGCAGCGTCGTATCTCACGACAGGGGGGTTTTCCCTGAAGCTTTCTTT CSVVSHDRGVFPEAFF
TRBJ1-6 . . TRBV6-5 TGTGCCAGCAGTTACTCGCCAGGGGATAATTCACCCCTCCACTTT CASSYSPGDNSPLHF
TRBJ2-3 TRBD1 . TRBV2 TGTGCCAGCAAACAGGGGGCTATATCAGATACGCAGTATTTT CASKQGAISDTQYF
TRBJ2-2 TRBD2 . TRBV7-6 TGTGCCAGCAGCTCCCACCGGACTAGCGGGGGGGCCGATACCGGGGAGCTGTTTTTT CASSSHRTSGGADTGELFF
TRBJ2-2 TRBD1 . TRBV27 TGTGCCAGCAGGACAGGGAGCAACGGGGAGCTGTTTTTT CASRTGSNGELFF
TRBJ1-1 . . TRBV11-3 TGTGCCAGCAGCTTAAGGATTAGCACTGAAGCTTTCTTT CASSLRISTEAFF
TRBJ2-1 TRBD1 . TRBV29-1 TGCAGCGTTGAAGTCCACCCTTTCTCCGGGACAGCTAATGAGCAGTTCTTC CSVEVHPFSGTANEQFF
TRBJ2-1 . . TRBV11-1 TGTGCCAGCAGCTCATCAGGGGTTCGCTACAATGAGCAGTTCTTC CASSSSGVRYNEQFF
TRBJ2-7 . . TRBV6-5 TGTGCCAGCAGTTACTCCGGCGGTTCCTACGAGCAGTACTTC CASSYSGGSYEQYF
TRBJ1-4 . . TRBV14 TGTGCCAGCAGCCAAGAATCGGACAGACACGGGGTCGGGCTAGAAAAACTGTTTTTT CASSQESDRHGVGLEKLFF
TRBJ2-2 TRBD2 . TRBV6-5 TGTGCCAGCAGTGGACTAGCGGGGGACACCGGGGAGCTGTTTTTT CASSGLAGDTGELFF
TRBJ1-3 TRBD1 . TRBV6-6 TGTGCCAGCAGTCCGGGACAGGGAAGAAACACCATATATTTT CASSPGQGRNTIYF
TRBJ2-1 . . TRBV4-1 TGCGCCAGCAGCCACAACGGGGGGCCTGCCGAGCAGTTCTTC CASSHNGGPAEQFF